This is a list of T cell receptor beta chains from one sample in a study of persistence of HIV-infected CD4 T cells. What these receptors recognize is not known. Produced via immunoSEQ multiplex PCR; TCRdb's table is partial and in-frame only. Of about 28,000 clones in the sample, 82% were seen once. This material consisted of CD4+ T cells sorted from PBMCs after roughly 17-hour stimulation, taken from a patient who received antiretroviral therapy. The receptor set was obtained from an adult man with HIV who was CMV-seropositive. The conserved cysteine and the conserved F or W are not part of the CDR3 here. Each record gives: J gene, V gene, CDR3 protein.

TRBJ2-3	TRBV28	ASSLEVFSTDTQY
TRBJ1-2	TRBV29-1	SVPPLREQGYGYT
TRBJ1-4	TRBV27	ASSFGSGNEKLF
TRBJ1-4	TRBV7-2	ASSLVLARGNEKLF
TRBJ1-4	TRBV6-1	ASSDFLSTPPNEKLF
TRBJ2-7	TRBV7-2	ASSSGPPVGQY
TRBJ2-7	TRBV25-1	ASSAPYRDRVDEQY
TRBJ2-1	TRBV3-1/TRBV3-2	ASSQWTGGRGEQF
TRBJ1-1	TRBV18	ASSPITQSGTEAF
TRBJ1-5	TRBV6-2/TRBV6-3	ASSKGQGKDQPQH
TRBJ2-2	TRBV7-2	ASSLVRAMGTGELF
TRBJ2-2	TRBV6-6	ASSLWANTGELF
TRBJ2-1	TRBV10-1	ASSESSRLNNEQF
TRBJ1-1	TRBV13	ASSSLQGLNTEAF
TRBJ2-1	TRBV5-4	ASSLAEGYYNEQF
TRBJ2-5	TRBV5-1	ASSLSGGQETQY
TRBJ1-5	TRBV2	ASSKNRGPAQPQH
TRBJ2-3	TRBV27	ASSLSRTIRGTGGDTQY
TRBJ2-3	TRBV5-1	ASSLPLGQGNTDTQY
TRBJ2-5	TRBV14	ASSQWTGGEETQY
TRBJ2-6	TRBV7-3	ASSLGSGTGANVLT
TRBJ1-5	TRBV18	ASSPPNQPQH
TRBJ1-1	TRBV5-8	ASSLLVAEAF
TRBJ1-4	TRBV5-1	ASSLLATHEKLF
TRBJ2-3	TRBV7-8	ASSLGDSFLTDTQY
TRBJ1-5	TRBV7-2	ASSLAVTGMSGPQH
TRBJ2-1	TRBV7-7	ASSRDRASYNEQF
TRBJ2-7	TRBV6-2/TRBV6-3	ASSPRGQGAFHEQY
TRBJ2-1	TRBV12-5	ASGGSGLAGAKYNEQF
TRBJ2-7	TRBV28	ASSEPYEQY
TRBJ2-3	TRBV19	ASTNAVGTDTQY
TRBJ1-5	TRBV21-1	ASNDNSNQPQH
TRBJ2-3	TRBV19	ASSSTGGGRTDTQY
TRBJ1-5	TRBV6-5	ASSYGTTGPQH
TRBJ2-3	TRBV6-5	ASSPTGVTDTQY
TRBJ1-2	TRBV7-8	ASSLIRQGGGYT
TRBJ2-7	TRBV5-1	ASNVQGVGYEQY
TRBJ2-1	TRBV5-1	ASRAGLAGGYLSSYNEQF
TRBJ2-1	TRBV11-3	ASSQSGGGLHPNEQF
TRBJ2-2	TRBV27	ASSYIPGQRNTGELF
TRBJ1-5	TRBV5-5	ASSSWTGDNQPQH
TRBJ2-2	TRBV7-3	ASSLMLGTPGFDTGELF